The sequence of this T cell receptor (beta chain) was determined in a study of blood T cell repertoires in COVID-19 (dated by TCRdb to the early 2020s). General notes on the study: The collaborator samples originated in the United States, Italy and Spain and spanned the acute and convalescent phases of COVID-19. Nearly every sample came with metadata listing a de-identified subject ID, COVID-19 status, age in years and sex. HLA class I and class II types, where available, came from metadata supplied by the sample provider rather than from assay-based typing. The prospective study material was composed of cDNA or gDNA derived from T cells, B-cell-depleted T cells, or PBMCs. The samples were drawn from two sources: the first 160 participants of the ongoing ImmuneRACE study, and fewer than 1,500 subjects contributed by 6 global collaborators. A freely available public database, intended as a resource for researchers studying the immune response to SARS-CoV-2, is where the repertoires were released. Subjects who had been exposed to COVID-19, were actively infected with it, or had recovered from it provided the deeply sampled blood TCRbeta repertoires that made up the dataset. The study at large found these results: How much clinical and demographic metadata was included differed by source and by participant, and the metadata was provided uncurated.

TCRbeta CDR3 regions were amplified from genomic DNA using the immunoSEQ Assay, a bias-controlled multiplex PCR. In the source study's methods: The number of nucleated cells in each sample was estimated by amplification of reference gene primers within the assay. To quantify the absolute abundance of each unique TCRbeta CDR3 rearrangement, sequence reads were collapsed and filtered. For each sample, productive Simpson clonality was calculated as the square root of Simpson's diversity index over productive rearrangements. The source is immuneACCESS, and TCRdb retained only in-frame sequences with V and J called. Part of the clones is not carried over; for the studies checked, unresolved V genes explain less than half of this, and the remainder is unexplained. The V and J calls and the clone size are those of that table, but D and trimming were determined from the DNA. The sample table records about 200,000 clones; over 70% of these occur just once. About 8% of the sample is held by the ten biggest clonotypes.

The cysteine opens and the phenylalanine closes a CDR3 of 13 amino acids. This entry keeps only the CDR3 DNA: 39 bases, framed from base 1. CDR1 SGHRS and CDR2 YFSETQ were looked up in the germline V gene. V drops 2 bases and J drops 0 bases, leaving 5 bases in between. This clone has a single count. The antigen this receptor binds is unknown. The sample holds no much larger clone one base away, and base qualities are not on file. Each collaborating institution followed its own protocols to collect whole blood in K2EDTA tubes. For TCRbeta analysis, collaborator samples were shipped as frozen whole blood, as isolated PBMCs, or as DNA extracted from either sample type.

The specimen was peripheral blood. Recombination linked TRBV5-1 to TRBJ1-1; too little of a D gene remains to name it. This clonotype originated in a woman of 80 years or more with acute or convalescent COVID-19. CDR3 reads: CASSLSMNTEAFF. The DNA sequence follows: TGCGCCAGCAGCTTAAGCATGAACACTGAAGCTTTCTTT.